Following are 23 T cell receptor beta chains from one sample sequenced in a study of cytomegalovirus exposure and HLA in healthy donors (dated 2017 in TCRdb). Library construction relied on the immunoSEQ multiplex PCR assay. A mixture of 60 forward primers for TCR Vbeta segments and 13 reverse primers for TCR Jbeta segments was used in the multiplex PCR. Not all clones reach the TCRdb copy of this immuneACCESS table, which keeps in-frame sequences only. Checked studies attribute under half of the gap to unresolved V genes and leave the rest unexplained. Recorded for this sample are 150,000 to 200,000 clones; 70% to 85% of them occurred a single time. Around 2.3% of the sample is in the top ten clones. Sequenced: PBMCs. The source is a human donor in good health.

The chain couples TRBV4-2 to TRBJ2-7, with 10 bases matching TRBD2. There are 15 residues in the CDR3. Looked up from germline, CDR1 is LGHNA and CDR2 is YNFKEQ. V lost 1 base to trimming and J lost 1 base; unmatched junction nucleotides: 1. The CDR3 sequence: CASSQGSGGSYEQYF. In nucleotides, the CDR3 is TGTGCCAGCAGCCAAGGTAGCGGGGGGTCCTACGAGCAGTACTTC.

The chain carries TRBV4-3 and TRBJ1-4; TRBD1 matches 11 bases. Germline CDR1 is LGHNA and CDR2 is YSLEER. V trimming: 4 bases; J trimming: 2 bases; junction bases outside the gene matches: 3. This CDR3 spans 16 amino acids. This CDR3 reads CASSRTGGLTNEKLFF. Written as DNA, the CDR3 is TGCGCCAGCAGCCGGACAGGGGGCTTGACTAATGAAAAACTGTTTTTT.

The CDR3: CASSPPRWYEQYF. The CDR3 DNA reads as TGCGCCAGCAGCCCGCCCCGGTGGTACGAGCAGTACTTC. The chain employs TRBV23-1 and TRBJ2-7; D gene uncertain. TRBV23-1 is assigned to the ORF class and has an uncertain function. The CDR3 spans 13 residues. V lost 6 bases, J lost 4 bases, and 13 bases lay in between.

The chain joins TRBV5-4 to TRBJ1-1, with 8 positions matching TRBD1. Germline V lookup: CDR1 SGHNT, CDR2 YYREEE (reference sequence). Trimming cost V 4 bases and J 4 bases; bases outside gene matches: 6. CDR3 length: 14 amino acids. The CDR3 sequence is CASSPDRGGTEAFF. For the CDR3, the DNA is TGTGCCAGCAGCCCCGACAGGGGCGGCACTGAAGCTTTCTTT.

The chain couples TRBV7-2 to TRBJ1-6, with 7 bases that match TRBD1. Germline assignment: CDR1 SGHTA and CDR2 FQGNSA. The CDR3 runs to 15 residues. V trimming: 4 bases; J trimming: 7 bases; junction bases outside the gene matches: 7. The CDR3 nucleotides are TGTGCCAGCAGCTCTCGACAGGGTACAAATTCACCCCTCCACTTT. Translating gives CASSSRQGTNSPLHF.

The CDR3: CASSQSGDGGYGYTF. As DNA, the CDR3 is TGTGCCAGCAGCCAGTCCGGGGACGGGGGCTATGGCTACACCTTC. The rearrangement joins TRBV2 to TRBJ1-2; a weak D match, TRBD1 (5 bases). The CDR3 extends over 15 amino acids. V gave up 6 bases and J gave up 4 bases, with 18 bases separating them. Germline values: CDR1 SNHLY, CDR2 FYNNEI.

V is TRBV18 and J is TRBJ1-5; weak D call: TRBD1 (5 bases). CDR3 length: 14 amino acids. Trimming cost V 2 bases and J 6 bases, with 11 bases left between them. Germline-derived CDR1 and CDR2 are KGHSH and LQKENI. The CDR3 DNA is TGTGCCAGCTCACCAAGCCAGGGAGGTCAGCCCCAGCATTTT. This translates into CASSPSQGGQPQHF.

The rearrangement joins TRBV15 to TRBJ2-7; D remains ambiguous. The CDR3 consists of 13 residues. V was trimmed by 0 bases and J by 4 bases, leaving 7 bases between them. In germline, CDR1 is LNHNV, CDR2 YYDKDF (reference sequence). CDR3 DNA: TGTGCCACCAGCAGAGATCCCAGGTACGAGCAGTACTTC. Translating gives CATSRDPRYEQYF.

The rearrangement links TRBV12-5 to TRBJ2-6; D call uncertain. Trimming removed 0 bases from V and 1 base from J, with 7 bases in between. Germline V lookup: CDR1 LGHNT, CDR2 FRNRAP. The CDR3 is made up of 16 amino acids. The CDR3 sequence is CASGLVRTSGANVLTF. CDR3 sequence (DNA): TGTGCTAGTGGTTTGGTCCGCACTTCTGGGGCCAACGTCCTGACTTTC.

This chain connects TRBV21-1 to TRBJ2-7; TRBD1, the table's D call, lacks a check against the DNA. TRBV21-1 is marked as a pseudogene. This CDR3 is built from 20 residues. The CDR3 region is CASSKARAGGTPPRGYEQYF. The CDR3 DNA reads TGTGCCAGCAGCAAAGCGCGGGCAGGGGGGACCCCTCCCCGGGGATACGAGCAGTACTTC.

This clone turned up a few times. The rearrangement joins TRBV19 to TRBJ1-1; D possibly corresponds to TRBD1 (5 bases). Germline V gene data show CDR1 as LNHDA and CDR2 as SQIVND (reference sequence). V shed 1 base and J shed 4 bases, with 13 bases lying between them. The CDR3 has 15 amino acids. CDR3 region: CASSIGVREGTEAFF. CDR3 bases: TGTGCCAGTAGTATAGGAGTCAGGGAAGGCACTGAAGCTTTCTTT.

The CDR3 sequence is CASSRGLQETQYF. The CDR3 bases are TGTGCCAGCAGTCGGGGACTCCAAGAGACCCAGTACTTC. This chain uses TRBV6-5 with TRBJ2-5; perhaps TRBD2 as D (6 bases). V was shortened by 5 bases and J by 1 base, with 8 bases between the two germline ends. The CDR3 consists of 13 residues. The V gene's germline CDR1 is MNHEY and CDR2 SVGAGI.

A single count supports this clone. The V gene is TRBV4-2, the J gene TRBJ1-4; TRBD1 might be the D (5 bases). V dropped 4 bases and J dropped 0 bases, with 9 bases sitting between them. Germline-derived CDR1 and CDR2 are LGHNA and YNFKEQ. The CDR3 spans 15 residues. The CDR3 DNA is TGTGCCAGCAGCCGAGTACAGGCAACTAATGAAAAACTGTTTTTT. Translation gives CASSRVQATNEKLFF.

This chain links TRBV30 with TRBJ2-7, with 8 bases matching TRBD1. This CDR3 comprises 15 residues. V shed 0 bases, J shed 2 bases, and the junction held 6 bases outside the gene matches. The germline gives CDR1 GTSNPN, CDR2 SVGIG (reference sequence). This chain's CDR3 is CAWSVWTGKTYEQYF. CDR3 nucleotide sequence: TGTGCCTGGAGTGTGTGGACAGGGAAAACCTACGAGCAGTACTTC.

Regarding this clone: One junction end disagrees with the germline gene, perhaps due to a read error. The rearrangement links TRBV7-7 to TRBJ2-3; 8 nucleotides line up with TRBD1. CDR3 length: 16 residues. CDR1 and CDR2 (germline): SSHAT, FNYEAQ (reference sequence). CDR3 loop: CASSLDGTGGIDTQYF. The CDR3 bases are TGTGCTAGCAGCTTAGACGGGACAGGCGGGATAGATACGCAGTATTTT.

The chain has TRBV4-2 and TRBJ1-2; D is perhaps TRBD1 (5 bases). The CDR3 is 17 amino acids. Germline CDR1 and CDR2: LGHNA and YNFKEQ. With 6 bases removed from V and 4 bases from J, the gap between germline ends came to 24 bases. CDR3 amino acids: CASRPAPKSQGFYGYTF. The CDR3 coding sequence is TGTGCCAGCAGGCCCGCGCCTAAGTCCCAGGGTTTCTATGGCTACACCTTC.

This chain links TRBV7-3 with TRBJ2-1, with TRBD2 identical over 12 bases. Looked up from germline, CDR1 is SGHTA and CDR2 is FQGTGA. The length of the CDR3 is 16 residues. J gave up 2 bases and V 4 bases, and 3 bases lay outside the gene matches. CDR3 in amino acids: CASSSLAGGAYNEQFF. In nucleotides, the CDR3 is TGTGCCAGCAGCTCACTAGCGGGGGGTGCCTACAATGAGCAGTTCTTC.

In its sample, this clone was seen once. The chain is built from TRBV2 and TRBJ2-3; 8 nucleotides align to TRBD2. CDR1 and CDR2 from the germline V gene are SNHLY and FYNNEI. The CDR3 is 16 residues long. The trim removed 7 bases at V and 5 bases at J, leaving 14 bases unmatched. The CDR3 DNA reads TGTGCCAGCAAGCCCCCCGGGGGGGGGCAATTAGATACGCAGTATTTT. It specifies CASKPPGGGQLDTQYF.

This rearrangement joins TRBV28 to TRBJ2-6; D not certain. The CDR3 runs 14 residues. Germline-derived CDR1 and CDR2 are MDHEN and SYDVKM. The V end lost 2 bases, the J end lost 2 bases, and 4 bases lay between the germline ends. CDR3 nucleotide sequence: TGTGCCAGCAGTTTAATTACTGGGGCCAACGTCCTGACTTTC. Translation: CASSLITGANVLTF.

The J gene is TRBJ2-1, the V gene TRBV7-6; 8 positions match TRBD1. Per germline, CDR1 SGHVS and CDR2 FNYEAQ. The length of the CDR3 is 15 residues. The V and J ends lost 4 bases and 3 bases, in that order; junction bases with no gene match: 5. The DNA of the CDR3 is TGTGCCAGCAGCTACGGACAGGGCAGCTACAATGAGCAGTTCTTC. Amino acid sequence: CASSYGQGSYNEQFF.

The rearrangement uses TRBV7-2 and TRBJ2-3; D might be TRBD2 (6 bases). Trimming stripped 7 bases from V and 1 base from J, with 15 bases between. Per germline, CDR1 SGHTA and CDR2 FQGNSA. The CDR3 is 15 amino acids. CDR3 DNA sequence: TGTGCCAGCACCCCATTGGGCGGGGGCACAGATACGCAGTATTTT. It yields the protein CASTPLGGGTDTQYF.

The rearrangement joins TRBV7-2 to TRBJ1-3; 7 bases agree with TRBD1. The junction had 9 bases not matched to a gene; V was cut back by 3 bases and J by 7 bases. Germline V CDR1 and CDR2: SGHTA, FQGNSA. The CDR3 covers 15 residues. The CDR3 bases are TGTGCCAGCAGCTTCTTTTCGGGACAGCGCAACACCATATATTTT. Amino acid sequence: CASSFFSGQRNTIYF.

CDR3 protein: CAWGEGGNTEAFF. The CDR3 coding sequence is TGTGCCTGGGGGGAGGGGGGGAACACTGAAGCTTTCTTT. J is TRBJ1-1 and V is TRBV30, with D perhaps matching TRBD1 (6 bases). This CDR3 has 13 residues. V lost 5 bases and J 1 base, leaving 11 bases between the germline ends. Looked up from germline, CDR1 is GTSNPN and CDR2 is SVGIG (reference sequence).